This T cell receptor (beta chain) was sequenced in a study of blood T cell repertoires in COVID-19. V lost 5 bases and J lost 4; bases outside the gene matches: 17. The length of the CDR3 is 17 residues. Per the germline V gene, CDR1 is SGHVS and CDR2 is FNYEAQ. Profiling relied on immunoSEQ multiplex PCR, and the TCRdb table lists in-frame clones only, not all of them. The data hold tens of thousands of clones, with more than 70% observed a single time. Cohort allocation depended upon clinical history that participants reported. V and J are TRBV7-6 and TRBJ2-7, with TRBD2 matching 7 bases. The clonotype comes from a woman between 40 and 50 years old who had recovered from COVID-19. The sample consisted of PBMCs or T cells enriched from blood (not recorded which). The CDR3: CASSARLMGGGAYEQYF. CDR3 bases: TGTGCCAGCAGCGCCCGGCTAATGGGCGGGGGAGCATACGAGCAGTACTTC.